Shown below are 32 T cell receptor beta chains from a single sample sequenced in a study of shared clonotypes between healthy human individuals. CD8 cells regarded as naive lacked CD45RO, were positively chosen for CCR7, and omitted terminally differentiated effector memory CD45RA+ cells. Using immunoSEQ multiplex PCR, the repertoire was profiled, and TCRdb retains in-frame clones only, with some absent. The repertoire includes under 2,000,000 clones, about 95% of them detected once, and approximately 1.2% sits in the top ten. The specimen sequenced was naive CD8+ T cells sorted from blood. These receptors were obtained from a man aged 18 to 29 in good health.

V and J are TRBV13 and TRBJ2-7; 8 nucleotides match TRBD1. Germline CDR1 is PRHDT and CDR2 is FYEKMQ (reference sequence). CDR3 size: 15 residues. V lost 5 bases to trimming and J lost 4 bases; unmatched junction nucleotides: 10. The CDR3 loop is CASSDRGRGSYEQYF. CDR3 nucleotides: TGTGCCAGCAGCGACAGGGGTCGCGGGTCTTACGAGCAGTACTTC.

The chain is built from TRBV9 and TRBJ1-4; 9 bases fit TRBD1. Trimming cost V 0 bases and J 7 bases; bases outside gene matches: 4. The CDR3 totals 15 residues. CDR1 is SGDLS, CDR2 YYNGEE, per germline. The CDR3 reads CASSVGGTGLEKLFF. In DNA, the CDR3 is TGTGCCAGCAGCGTAGGGGGGACAGGGCTTGAAAAACTGTTTTTT.

The J gene is TRBJ2-3, the V gene TRBV11-2; a possible D gene is TRBD1 (6 bases). The CDR3 runs to 16 residues. Germline V gene lookup returns CDR1 SGHAT and CDR2 FQNNGV. V was pared by 1 base and J by 2 bases, with 13 bases between. This chain's CDR3 is CASSLALDSITDTQYF. The CDR3 nucleotides read TGTGCCAGCAGCTTAGCGCTGGACAGCATCACAGATACGCAGTATTTT.

This clone is a singleton in its sample. J is TRBJ2-3 and V is TRBV4-1; TRBD1 matches 9 bases. This CDR3 region has 16 residues. Trimming removed 2 bases from V and 2 bases from J; junction bases left unmatched: 5. Per germline, CDR1 MGHRA and CDR2 YSYEKL. CDR3 in DNA: TGCGCCAGCAGCCAATATACAGGGGGCATCACAGATACGCAGTATTTT. Translation: CASSQYTGGITDTQYF.

V and J are TRBV27 and TRBJ1-5, with unresolved D. This CDR3 region has 13 residues. CDR1 MNHEY and CDR2 SMNVEV come from the germline V gene (reference sequence). The V gene lost 1 base and the J gene lost 5 bases, with 6 bases spanning the gap. The CDR3 coding sequence is TGTGCCAGCAGTTTATTTTTCGATCAGCCCCAGCATTTT. Its protein is CASSLFFDQPQHF.

The gene calls are TRBV13 and TRBJ2-3; TRBD1 matches 10 bases. This CDR3 region has 18 residues. The germline gives CDR1 PRHDT, CDR2 FYEKMQ (reference sequence). V shed 5 bases and J 3 bases; nucleotides not matched to a gene: 14. CDR3 bases: TGTGCCAGCAGCCGAACCTCGGACAGGGGGTCCCCTACAGATACGCAGTATTTT. Amino acids: CASSRTSDRGSPTDTQYF.

V and J are TRBV11-2 and TRBJ2-1; 7 positions agree with TRBD2. Germline V lookup: CDR1 SGHAT, CDR2 FQNNGV. This CDR3 has 15 residues. J was trimmed by 0 bases and V by 4 bases; bases with no gene match: 3. The CDR3 region is CASSSGGSSYNEQFF. The CDR3 region has the DNA TGTGCCAGCAGCTCCGGGGGGAGCTCCTACAATGAGCAGTTCTTC.

The V gene is TRBV7-9, the J gene TRBJ2-7; D may correspond to TRBD1 or TRBD2 (6 bases each). This CDR3 is 13 amino acids long. The ends were cut back, 4 bases at V and 6 bases at J, with 13 bases in the middle. The germline gives CDR1 SEHNR, CDR2 FQNEAQ (reference sequence). CDR3 residues: CASSSPEGGEQYF. CDR3 sequence (DNA): TGTGCCAGCAGCTCCCCGGAGGGGGGCGAGCAGTACTTC.

J is TRBJ2-2 and V is TRBV11-2, with D possibly called TRBD1 or TRBD2 (7 bases each). The V gene lost 5 bases and the J gene lost 5 bases, with 18 bases spanning the gap. This CDR3 is 16 amino acids long. Germline V CDR1 and CDR2: SGHAT, FQNNGV. For the CDR3, the DNA is TGTGCCAGCAGCCACAGGGGAGGGGGAGAAACCGGGGAGCTGTTTTTT. Translated: CASSHRGGGETGELFF.

The chain has TRBV11-2 and TRBJ2-7; 8 bases line up with TRBD1. Germline trimming cut 3 bases from V and 1 base from J; bases unmatched to any gene: 14. The CDR3 spans 18 residues. CDR1 is SGHAT, CDR2 FQNNGV, per germline. In nucleotides, the CDR3 is TGTGCCAGCAGCTTCCCAAAGGAGCCGGGACAGGCATCCTACGAGCAGTACTTC. This translates into CASSFPKEPGQASYEQYF.

This chain uses TRBV28 with TRBJ2-7; TRBD1 agrees at 7 bases. The V gene end was trimmed by 7 bases and the J gene end by 3 bases; junction bases not matched to a gene: 6. Germline lookup yields CDR1 MDHEN and CDR2 SYDVKM. The CDR3 runs to 13 residues. The CDR3 coding sequence is TGTGCCAGCACCGAGGGACAGATCTACGAGCAGTACTTC. It translates to CASTEGQIYEQYF.

The chain combines TRBV13 with TRBJ1-4; D gene unclear. The CDR3 runs 12 residues. Trimming shortened V by 0 bases and J by 7 bases, and 3 bases separated the two germline ends. CDR1 PRHDT and CDR2 FYEKMQ come from the germline V gene (reference sequence). The CDR3 protein is CASSLGPEKLFF. CDR3 DNA sequence: TGTGCCAGCAGCTTAGGACCTGAAAAACTGTTTTTT.

To note about this clone: Other DNA sequences from this sample encode an identical CDR3 as well. The chain employs TRBV6-1 and TRBJ2-1; D gene unclear. The CDR3 consists of 14 residues. V lost 6 bases to trimming and J lost 0 bases, with 9 bases between them. The germline V gene has CDR1 MNHNS and CDR2 SASEGT. This CDR3 is CASSDLSSYNEQFF. The DNA of the CDR3 is TGTGCCAGCAGCGACTTGAGCTCCTACAATGAGCAGTTCTTC.

This chain connects TRBV29-1 to TRBJ2-1; no firm D call. Trimming took 4 bases from V and 6 from J, leaving 13 bases between them. CDR1 is SQVTM and CDR2 is ANQGSEA in the germline V gene. This CDR3 has 13 residues. The CDR3 sequence is CSVVVVGRNEQFF. The CDR3 nucleotides read TGCAGCGTTGTAGTTGTTGGTCGCAATGAGCAGTTCTTC.

The rearrangement joins TRBV12-5 to TRBJ2-2, with 10 bases aligning to TRBD1. This CDR3 has 19 amino acids. Germline V gene lookup returns CDR1 LGHNT and CDR2 FRNRAP. Unmatched junction bases numbered 13, after V lost 5 bases and J lost 1 base. The CDR3 DNA reads TGTGCTAGTGGTCCCCCCGCCTCAGGGACAGGGGAGAACACCGGGGAGCTGTTTTTT. It specifies CASGPPASGTGENTGELFF.

V and J are TRBV5-6 and TRBJ2-1, with 7 nucleotides matching TRBD2. CDR3 size: 17 residues. Germline CDR1 reads SGHDT; CDR2 reads YYEEEE. V dropped 0 bases and J dropped 3; count of bases not matched to a gene: 9. The CDR3, as DNA: TGTGCCAGCAGCTTGGCCGAGCGGGGTCGGTTCTACAATGAGCAGTTCTTC. As protein: CASSLAERGRFYNEQFF.

CDR3 amino acids: CASSFPMFDGGGYTF. In DNA form, the CDR3 reads TGTGCCAGCAGCTTTCCGATGTTTGATGGAGGGGGCTACACCTTC. The V call is TRBV7-9, the J call TRBJ1-2; D unresolved. V was pared by 3 bases and J by 8 bases, with 19 bases between. Germline loops: CDR1 SEHNR, CDR2 FQNEAQ (reference sequence). The CDR3 sequence is 15 residues long.

The J gene is TRBJ1-1, the V gene TRBV9; 9 nucleotides align to TRBD1. Trimming at V came to 4 bases and at J to 3 bases, leaving 1 base not matched to a gene. CDR1 SGDLS and CDR2 YYNGEE come from the germline V gene. This CDR3 comprises 13 residues. This chain's CDR3 is CASSWDRDTEAFF. DNA of the CDR3: TGTGCCAGCAGCTGGGACAGGGACACTGAAGCTTTCTTT.

Notes on this clone: Other DNA sequences in this sample translate to the same CDR3. This rearrangement joins TRBV19 to TRBJ2-7; D is possibly TRBD1 (6 bases). This CDR3 has 14 residues. V gave up 1 base and J gave up 3 bases, with 10 bases separating them. From germline, CDR1 is LNHDA and CDR2 SQIVND (reference sequence). The CDR3 protein is CASSIASGDYEQYF. The CDR3 DNA sequence: TGTGCCAGTAGTATAGCATCAGGGGACTACGAGCAGTACTTC.

The table lists this clone with a count of one. Written as DNA, the CDR3 is TGTGCCAGCAGTGATTCCGGGACAGGGGACGAAAAACTGTTTTTT. It specifies CASSDSGTGDEKLFF. This rearrangement joins TRBV6-1 to TRBJ1-4; TRBD1 matches at 10 bases. Per the germline V gene, CDR1 is MNHNS and CDR2 is SASEGT. CDR3 length: 15 residues. V shed 3 bases, J shed 8 bases, and the junction held 6 bases outside the gene matches.

The chain is built from TRBV9 and TRBJ2-7, with 7 bases lining up with TRBD1. The CDR3 extends over 15 amino acids. V was pared by 0 bases and J by 3 bases, with 6 bases of the junction left unmatched. Per the germline V gene, CDR1 is SGDLS and CDR2 is YYNGEE. CDR3 in amino acids: CASSVAGQTNYEQYF. The CDR3 DNA sequence: TGTGCCAGCAGCGTAGCGGGACAGACCAACTACGAGCAGTACTTC.

For this clone: Germline and junction disagree at one end, which may indicate a read error. This sequence joins TRBV7-7 and TRBJ2-7; D is unresolved. The CDR3 runs to 12 residues. Germline loops: CDR1 SSHAT, CDR2 FNYEAQ (reference sequence). In DNA form, the CDR3 reads TGTGCTAGCAGCTCTGGGCCCTACGAGCAGTACTTC. Protein product: CASSSGPYEQYF.

The CDR3 loop reads CASSPHGTRETQYF. As DNA, the CDR3 is TGTGCCAGCAGCCCCCACGGGACTAGAGAGACCCAGTACTTC. V gene TRBV7-9 combines with J gene TRBJ2-5, with 8 bases aligning to TRBD2. The CDR3 runs 14 residues. V was pared by 5 bases and J by 4 bases, with 6 bases of the junction left unmatched. CDR1 and CDR2 from the germline V gene are SEHNR and FQNEAQ (reference sequence).

This chain joins TRBV6-1 and TRBJ1-5; TRBD1 might be the D (6 bases). V was pared by 2 bases and J by 6 bases, with 11 bases between. Germline CDR1 reads MNHNS; CDR2 reads SASEGT. The CDR3 contains 14 residues. CDR3 amino acids: CASSERQEGQPQHF. The CDR3 DNA reads TGTGCCAGCAGTGAACGACAGGAAGGTCAGCCCCAGCATTTT.

The gene calls are TRBV19 and TRBJ2-4; 11 bases agree with TRBD1. This CDR3 contains 15 residues. From germline, CDR1 is LNHDA and CDR2 SQIVND (reference sequence). The trim removed 5 bases at V and 7 bases at J, leaving 7 bases unmatched. The CDR3 protein is CASSPWGQGGNIQYF. CDR3 DNA: TGTGCCAGTAGTCCCTGGGGACAGGGGGGGAACATTCAGTACTTC.

The rearrangement uses TRBV7-9 and TRBJ2-7; 7 bases agree with TRBD1. V dropped 3 bases and J dropped 6; count of bases not matched to a gene: 17. Germline V gene lookup returns CDR1 SEHNR and CDR2 FQNEAQ (reference sequence). The CDR3 is 17 amino acids. The CDR3 sequence: CASSFDSDRDNGGEQYF. Here the CDR3 DNA reads TGTGCCAGCAGCTTCGATTCCGACAGGGATAACGGCGGCGAGCAGTACTTC.

This chain connects TRBV14 to TRBJ2-7; a possible D gene is TRBD2 (5 bases). Trimming shortened V by 5 bases and J by 3 bases, and 17 bases separated the two germline ends. This CDR3 is built from 15 residues. The germline CDR1 and CDR2 sequences are SGHDN and FVKESK. CDR3 DNA: TGTGCCAGCAGCTCCCTGACGGGAAACGACTACGAGCAGTACTTC. Its translation is CASSSLTGNDYEQYF.

The V and J genes are TRBV4-2 and TRBJ2-3; 12 positions agree with TRBD2. CDR3 length: 17 residues. In germline, CDR1 is LGHNA, CDR2 YNFKEQ. Losses at the gene ends were 0 bases for V and 3 bases for J; bases not matched to a gene: 4. The CDR3 sequence: CASSQDLAGGPTDTQYF. CDR3 nucleotide sequence: TGTGCCAGCAGCCAAGACCTAGCGGGGGGGCCAACAGATACGCAGTATTTT.

The V and J genes are TRBV6-5 and TRBJ1-2, with D perhaps TRBD1 (5 bases). Trimming stripped 0 bases from V and 4 bases from J, with 15 bases between. This CDR3 is 16 amino acids long. Germline CDR1 reads MNHEY; CDR2 reads SVGAGI. In DNA, the CDR3 is TGTGCCAGCAGTTACTCCCAGGGCCTCCTTCCCTATGGCTACACCTTC. Residues: CASSYSQGLLPYGYTF.

A remark on this clone: Other DNA sequences in this sample translate to the same CDR3. V usage is TRBV11-2 and J usage is TRBJ1-5, with 7 nucleotides matching TRBD1. Germline-derived CDR1 and CDR2 are SGHAT and FQNNGV. After removal of 4 bases from V and 0 bases from J, the junction contained 3 bases not matched to a gene. The CDR3 contains 15 residues. The CDR3 here is CASSSTGDSNQPQHF. The CDR3, as DNA: TGTGCCAGCAGCTCCACAGGGGATAGCAATCAGCCCCAGCATTTT.

This chain joins TRBV9 and TRBJ2-1, with D possibly matching TRBD2 (5 bases). Germline V gene lookup returns CDR1 SGDLS and CDR2 YYNGEE. V was trimmed by 0 bases and J by 2 bases, leaving 12 bases between them. The CDR3 runs 16 residues. The CDR3 is CASSVATTSPYNEQFF. DNA of the CDR3: TGTGCCAGCAGCGTAGCCACAACTAGTCCCTACAATGAGCAGTTCTTC.

V gene TRBV13 combines with J gene TRBJ1-3, with 9 nucleotides matching TRBD1. With 5 bases clipped from V and 4 bases from J, the junction kept 6 bases outside the gene matches. Germline-derived CDR1 and CDR2 are PRHDT and FYEKMQ (reference sequence). CDR3 size: 15 residues. For the CDR3, the DNA is TGTGCCAGCAGCCCCGGGGGACAGGGAGGAAACACCATATATTTT. It encodes CASSPGGQGGNTIYF.